Presented here are 24 T cell receptor beta chains from one specimen sequenced in a study of beta chain features in type 1 diabetes (dated by TCRdb to between 2018 and 2020). The receptor library was made with the immunoSEQ multiplex PCR assay. All of the isolated RNA was reverse transcribed with the High Capacity cDNA Reverse Transcription Kit, so expressed TCRB transcripts were sequenced. TCRdb limited this immuneACCESS table to in-frame rearrangements with V and J called. A share of clones is missing; checked studies link under half to unresolved V genes, and the rest is unexplained. A total of about 160,000 clones appear in this sample, around 7.9% of them only once. The top ten hold approximately 0.5% of the sample. What the study reported, not specific to this receptor: In all four CD4+ subsets, TCRB CDR3 length was moderately but significantly shorter in type 1 diabetes patients.

Their antigen targets remain unknown. The material sequenced was central memory CD4+ T cells from blood. These receptors were collected from a man between 18 and 29 years old with type 1 diabetes.

The table lists this clone with a few counts. The sample carries other DNA sequences with the same CDR3. This sequence joins TRBV5-1 and TRBJ2-1; TRBD2 agrees at 14 bases. Germline V gene data show CDR1 as SGHRS and CDR2 as YFSETQ. The trim removed 4 bases at V and 8 bases at J, leaving 5 bases unmatched. This CDR3 has 15 amino acids. The CDR3 sequence is CASSPGLAGVDEQFF. The CDR3 DNA sequence: TGCGCCAGCAGCCCGGGACTAGCGGGAGTCGATGAGCAGTTCTTC.

The chain joins TRBV30 to TRBJ1-4; TRBD1 might be the D (5 bases). Germline V gene lookup returns CDR1 GTSNPN and CDR2 SVGIG (reference sequence). The CDR3 sequence is 12 residues long. The V gene lost 4 bases and the J gene lost 6 bases, with 9 bases spanning the gap. CDR3 DNA sequence: TGTGCCTGGAAGGGGTCGCATGAAAAACTGTTTTTT. Protein product: CAWKGSHEKLFF.

There are a few counts of this clone. The rearrangement joins TRBV5-4 to TRBJ1-2; no definite D call. The germline V gene has CDR1 SGHNT and CDR2 YYREEE (reference sequence). V was cut by 0 bases and J by 7 bases, with 13 bases left in between. The CDR3 runs 14 residues. CDR3: CASSLDLEIGGYTF. The CDR3 DNA sequence: TGTGCCAGCAGCTTGGACCTAGAGATAGGTGGCTACACCTTC.

This clone turned up a few times. The rearrangement uses TRBV9 and TRBJ2-7, with D possibly TRBD2 on 6 matching bases. Germline CDR1 and CDR2: SGDLS and YYNGEE. The V end lost 4 bases, the J end lost 6 bases, and 20 bases lay between the germline ends. CDR3 length: 15 amino acids. For the CDR3, the DNA is TGTGCCAGCAGCCGCCGTGAGCTAGCAGCGGGCGAGCAGTACTTC. As protein: CASSRRELAAGEQYF.

This clone was found many times. This chain uses TRBV7-2 with TRBJ2-5, with 9 bases matching TRBD1. Germline trimming cut 5 bases from V and 5 bases from J; bases unmatched to any gene: 9. The CDR3 consists of 15 residues. Germline V gives CDR1 SGHTA, CDR2 FQGNSA. CDR3 DNA sequence: TGTGCCAGCAGCCCACAGGGGGCGTATGAGGAGACCCAGTACTTC. It encodes CASSPQGAYEETQYF. Full variable domain (outside the CDR3, taken from reference TRBV7-2 and TRBJ2-5): GAGVSQSPSNKVTEKGKDVELRCDPISGHTALYWYRQSLGQGLEFLIYFQGNSAPDKSGLPSDRFSAERTGGSVSTLTIQRTQQEDSAVYLCASSPQGAYEETQYFGPGTRLLVL.

This clone was recorded a few times. This chain joins TRBV7-2 and TRBJ2-5; a weak D match, TRBD2 (8 bases). The germline CDR1 and CDR2 sequences are SGHTA and FQGNSA. V gave up 4 bases and J gave up 4 bases, with 25 bases separating them. CDR3 length: 18 residues. As DNA, the CDR3 is TGTGCCAGCAGCTCCAAGGGGGCGGCTAGCGGGTGGGGAGAGACCCAGTACTTC. This gives the protein CASSSKGAASGWGETQYF.

This clone was counted a few times. The CDR3 DNA follows: TGTGCCAGCATCTTCCGGGGGGACACTGAAGCTTTCTTT. Protein: CASIFRGDTEAFF. This sequence joins TRBV7-9 and TRBJ1-1; D might be TRBD1 (5 bases). This CDR3 comprises 13 residues. Per the germline V gene, CDR1 is SEHNR and CDR2 is FQNEAQ (reference sequence). V dropped 7 bases and J dropped 3 bases, with 12 bases sitting between them.

This clone was picked up a small number of times. The genes are TRBV29-1 and TRBJ1-3; the D gene is possibly TRBD1 (5 bases). Trimming shortened V by 7 bases and J by 2 bases, and 12 bases separated the two germline ends. Per the germline V gene, CDR1 is SQVTM and CDR2 is ANQGSEA. The CDR3 contains 13 residues. The CDR3 nucleotides read TGCAGCGCCTGGGGCAGGGCTGGAAACACCATATATTTT. Residues: CSAWGRAGNTIYF.

This chain connects TRBV19 to TRBJ2-7, with 10 positions matching TRBD2. CDR1 and CDR2 (germline): LNHDA, SQIVND (reference sequence). The V segment lost 5 bases and the J segment 5 bases; nucleotides outside the gene matches: 12. The length of the CDR3 is 16 residues. This CDR3 is CASSFDSSGRSHEQYF. The DNA for the CDR3 is TGTGCCAGTAGTTTTGATTCTAGCGGGAGATCCCACGAGCAGTACTTC.

V and J are TRBV19 and TRBJ1-1, with TRBD1 as a possible D gene (5 bases). Trimming shortened V by 2 bases and J by 1 base, and 11 bases separated the two germline ends. The CDR3 length is 15 residues. Germline assignment: CDR1 LNHDA and CDR2 SQIVND (reference sequence). This CDR3 is CASSIREGQNTEAFF. CDR3 sequence (DNA): TGTGCCAGTAGTATAAGGGAGGGGCAGAACACTGAAGCTTTCTTT.

This clone was found a few times. V is TRBV14 and J is TRBJ2-1, with TRBD2 matching over 11 bases. Unmatched junction bases numbered 5, after V lost 0 bases and J lost 4 bases. The CDR3 covers 17 residues. CDR1 SGHDN and CDR2 FVKESK come from the germline V gene. The CDR3 protein is CASSQDRGTSGYNEQFF. CDR3 nucleotide sequence: TGTGCCAGCAGCCAAGATCGAGGGACTAGCGGTTACAATGAGCAGTTCTTC.

This chain uses TRBV27 with TRBJ1-1, with 7 bases lining up with TRBD1. Trimming removed 6 bases from V and 2 bases from J; junction bases left unmatched: 12. The CDR3 runs 16 residues. The germline V gene encodes CDR1 MNHEY and CDR2 SMNVEV (reference sequence). Here the CDR3 DNA reads TGTGCCAGCAGACGACAGGGTTCACAGCCTAACACTGAAGCTTTCTTT. Translated: CASRRQGSQPNTEAFF.

The genes are TRBV7-8 and TRBJ1-5; 10 bases align to TRBD1. CDR1 is SGHVS and CDR2 is FQNEAQ in the germline V gene. The ends lost 5 bases at V and 6 bases at J; junction bases unmatched: 10. CDR3 length equals 16 residues. The DNA of the CDR3 is TGTGCCAGCAGCCCCCGAAGACAGGGGGCGGGTCAGCCCCAGCATTTT. It translates to CASSPRRQGAGQPQHF.

This clone was seen a few times. The gene calls are TRBV12-2 and TRBJ1-2. TRBV12-2 is classified as a pseudogene. CDR3 size: 14 residues. CDR3 residues: CASRLGSPGGGYTF. The CDR3 region has the DNA TGTGCAAGTCGCCTCGGGAGTCCCGGGGGTGGCTACACCTTC.

This sequence joins TRBV2 and TRBJ2-5; 11 bases agree with TRBD1. CDR3 length equals 13 residues. Germline assignment: CDR1 SNHLY and CDR2 FYNNEI. V shed 5 bases, J shed 5 bases, and the junction held 1 base outside the gene matches. CDR3 bases: TGTGCCAGCAGTTGGGACAGGGGGGAGACCCAGTACTTC. It codes for CASSWDRGETQYF.

Comments on this clone: The same CDR3 arises from other DNA sequences in this sample as well. The rearrangement uses TRBV7-2 and TRBJ1-1; a weak D match, TRBD1 (5 bases). CDR3 length equals 13 residues. The germline V gene has CDR1 SGHTA and CDR2 FQGNSA. Trimming removed 3 bases from V and 2 bases from J, with 7 bases in between. Here the CDR3 reads CASSFQGNTEAFF. The CDR3 DNA reads TGTGCCAGCAGCTTTCAGGGAAACACTGAAGCTTTCTTT.

This chain joins TRBV6-5 and TRBJ2-4; 7 nucleotides line up with TRBD1. The germline V gene has CDR1 MNHEY and CDR2 SVGAGI. The junction had 5 bases not matched to a gene; V was cut back by 4 bases and J by 8 bases. This CDR3 comprises 13 residues. The CDR3 nucleotides read TGTGCCAGCAGTTCGACAGGGTCTCACATTCAGTACTTC. The encoded protein is CASSSTGSHIQYF.

This clone was seen a few times. This sequence joins TRBV4-2 and TRBJ1-5, with 11 bases lining up with TRBD1. Trimming cost V 2 bases and J 7 bases; bases outside gene matches: 10. CDR3 length equals 17 residues. The germline V gene encodes CDR1 LGHNA and CDR2 YNFKEQ. CDR3 sequence reads: CASSQTGTGGSGQPQHF. CDR3 in DNA: TGTGCCAGCAGCCAAACCGGGACAGGGGGTTCCGGACAGCCCCAGCATTTT.

The chain recombines TRBV7-2 with TRBJ2-3; 7 bases agree with TRBD2. CDR1 and CDR2 (germline): SGHTA, FQGNSA. The CDR3 is made up of 15 amino acids. J gave up 5 bases and V 3 bases, and 8 bases lay outside the gene matches. The CDR3 protein is CASSFGRGGGDTQYF. The CDR3 DNA reads TGTGCCAGCAGCTTCGGGCGCGGGGGTGGAGATACGCAGTATTTT. Combining the CDR3 with reference TRBV7-2 and TRBJ2-3 gives the whole variable domain GAGVSQSPSNKVTEKGKDVELRCDPISGHTALYWYRQSLGQGLEFLIYFQGNSAPDKSGLPSDRFSAERTGGSVSTLTIQRTQQEDSAVYLCASSFGRGGGDTQYFGPGTRLTVL.

The chain uses TRBV2 and TRBJ2-5; perhaps TRBD2 as D (7 bases). TRBJ2-7 explains the end of the DNA better; the J call may be wrong. The CDR3 covers 12 residues. The germline CDR1 and CDR2 sequences are SNHLY and FYNNEI. The CDR3 DNA follows: TGTGCCACCCGAGGGGGGGCGGCCGAGCAGTACTTC. Amino acid sequence: CATRGGAAEQYF.

The rearrangement links TRBV5-4 to TRBJ2-7; 8 bases line up with TRBD2. The V gene's germline CDR1 is SGHNT and CDR2 YYREEE (reference sequence). The J segment lost 1 base and the V segment lost 9 bases, leaving 3 bases of the junction unmatched. CDR3 size: 12 residues. CDR3 in DNA: TGTGCCACCGGGAGGGATTCCTACGAGCAGTACTTC. Its protein is CATGRDSYEQYF.

This clone was picked up a small number of times. The V call is TRBV6-6, the J call TRBJ2-7, with D maybe TRBD2 (5 bases). The ends were cut back, 5 bases at V and 5 bases at J, with 19 bases in the middle. The CDR3 totals 15 residues. Germline-derived CDR1 and CDR2 are MNHNY and SVGAGI (reference sequence). CDR3 nucleotides: TGTGCCAGCAGTCAACGAGGGCGGCCAGAAGACGAGCAGTACTTC. Residues: CASSQRGRPEDEQYF.

This clone was observed a handful of times. The chain carries TRBV6-6 and TRBJ2-7, with TRBD2 identical over 10 bases. The CDR3 is 14 amino acids. Germline lookup yields CDR1 MNHNY and CDR2 SVGAGI (reference sequence). V was pared by 4 bases and J by 2 bases, with 2 bases of the junction left unmatched. The CDR3 DNA is TGTGCCAGCAGTTCCGGGACTAGCGCCTACGAGCAGTACTTC. Translated, it gives CASSSGTSAYEQYF.

This clone turned up a few times. J is TRBJ1-1 and V is TRBV28, with 7 bases identical to TRBD1. This CDR3 is built from 14 residues. Trimming took 2 bases from V and 3 from J; bases not matched to a gene: 3. Germline V gene data show CDR1 as MDHEN and CDR2 as SYDVKM. The DNA of the CDR3 is TGTGCCAGCAGTTTAAGGGACAGATACACTGAAGCTTTCTTT. As protein: CASSLRDRYTEAFF.